Below are 9 T cell receptor beta chains sequenced from a single sample in a study of T cells in Graves' hyperthyroidism and ophthalmopathy. Using RNA transcripts as the source, TCR beta CDR3 regions were amplified. The HTBI primer set was used in a first-round RT-PCR of the TCR CDR3. TCRdb itself ran the multiplex PCR reads through MiXCR, one entry per CDR3 protein. The repertoire consists of around 350,000 distinct CDR3 sequences, with about 19% occurring once and the leading ten covering 3.7%. Sequencing was performed on blood. These receptors originate from a woman younger than 30 with Graves' hyperthyroidism.

This clonotype appeared many times. This rearrangement joins TRBV19 to TRBJ1-2; 9 bases map to TRBD1. CDR3 size: 14 residues. CDR1 is LNHDA, CDR2 SQIVND, per germline (reference sequence). The V gene end was trimmed by 6 bases and the J gene end by 4 bases; junction bases not matched to a gene: 6. This chain's CDR3 is CASSRSDRGYGYTF. The CDR3 bases are TGTGCCAGTAGCCGTTCGGACAGGGGCTATGGCTACACCTTC. The variable domain in full, completed from reference TRBV19 and TRBJ1-2, reads DGGITQSPKYLFRKEGQNVTLSCEQNLNHDAMYWYRQDPGQGLRLIYYSQIVNDFQKGDIAEGYSVSREKKESFPLTVTSAQKNPTAFYLCASSRSDRGYGYTFGSGTRLTVV.

This clonotype was seen ten or more times. The chain is built from TRBV5-1 and TRBJ2-5, with D perhaps TRBD1 or TRBD2 (5 bases each). Germline values: CDR1 SGHRS, CDR2 YFSETQ. The CDR3 spans 13 residues. Trimming left V 4 bases short and J 4 bases short, with 11 bases between. CDR3 sequence (DNA): TGCGCCAGCAGCGAGGGGCCGCTAGAGACCCAGTACTTC. Translated, it gives CASSEGPLETQYF.

At least ten counts were recorded for this clonotype. The J gene is TRBJ2-7, the V gene TRBV2, with 8 bases identical to TRBD2. Germline values: CDR1 SNHLY, CDR2 FYNNEI. Trimming at V came to 2 bases and at J to 5 bases, leaving 8 bases not matched to a gene. CDR3 size: 15 residues. CDR3 nucleotides: TGTGCCAGCAGTGAAAGGCTAGCGGGCCTCCACGAGCAGTACTTC. Its translation is CASSERLAGLHEQYF. The whole variable domain, filled in from reference TRBV2 and TRBJ2-7, reads EPEVTQTPSHQVTQMGQEVILRCVPISNHLYFYWYRQILGQKVEFLVSFYNNEISEKSEIFDDQFSVERPDGSNFTLKIRSTKLEDSAMYFCASSERLAGLHEQYFGPGTRLTVT.

This clonotype was observed once. The chain carries TRBV6-2 or TRBV6-3 and TRBJ1-1, with 8 positions matching TRBD1. The germline V gene has CDR1 MNHEY and CDR2 SVGEGT. Trimming took 4 bases from V and 0 from J; bases not matched to a gene: 7. The CDR3 has 16 residues. CDR3 protein: CASSSRTGRMNTEAFF. The CDR3, as DNA: TGTGCCAGCAGTTCCAGGACAGGGCGGATGAACACTGAAGCTTTCTTT.

This clonotype was seen more than once but under ten times. The chain has TRBV4-1 and TRBJ1-5, with D hard to call. CDR3 length equals 17 residues. V was pared by 0 bases and J by 3 bases, with 15 bases between. The V gene's germline CDR1 is MGHRA and CDR2 YSYEKL. The DNA for the CDR3 is TGCGCCAGCAGCCAAGATAAAGAGACGGGCAACAATCAGCCCCAGCATTTT. Its translation is CASSQDKETGNNQPQHF.

The V and J genes are TRBV12-3 or TRBV12-4 and TRBJ2-7; 8 bases match TRBD2. CDR3 length equals 15 residues. V was pared by 5 bases and J by 4 bases, with 10 bases of the junction left unmatched. CDR3 sequence: CASSQHGGAGYEQYF. The CDR3 coding sequence is TGTGCCAGCAGTCAGCACGGGGGGGCCGGGTACGAGCAGTACTTC.

There are many counts of this clonotype. This chain links TRBV7-6 with TRBJ2-2; D might be TRBD1 or TRBD2, each matching 6 bases. Germline CDR1 reads SGHVS; CDR2 reads FNYEAQ. V lost 6 bases to trimming and J lost 5 bases, with 19 bases between them. The CDR3 spans 16 residues. CDR3 coding DNA: TGTGCCAGCAGTAGCGAGGGGGGAACATTGACCGGGGAGCTGTTTTTT. It translates to CASSSEGGTLTGELFF.

This clonotype was seen at least ten times. The gene calls are TRBV7-6 and TRBJ2-4, with 10 bases identical to TRBD1. With 4 bases clipped from V and 7 bases from J, the junction kept 7 bases outside the gene matches. There are 15 residues in the CDR3. Germline CDR1 reads SGHVS; CDR2 reads FNYEAQ. The CDR3 protein is CASSSHRDRGNIQYF. The CDR3, as DNA: TGTGCCAGCAGCTCCCACCGGGACAGGGGCAACATTCAGTACTTC. The whole variable domain, filled in from reference TRBV7-6 and TRBJ2-4, reads GAGVSQSPRYKVTKRGQDVALRCDPISGHVSLYWYRQALGQGPEFLTYFNYEAQQDKSGLPNDRFSAERPEGSISTLTIQRTEQRDSAMYRCASSSHRDRGNIQYFGAGTRLSVL.

This clonotype has just a few counts. This chain uses TRBV18 with TRBJ1-1; TRBD1 matches 7 bases. Germline values: CDR1 KGHSH, CDR2 LQKENI. This CDR3 is built from 15 residues. V lost 4 bases, J lost 3 bases, and 8 bases stayed unmatched. The CDR3 DNA is TGTGCCAGCTCACTCTCCACAGGGGCTGACACTGAAGCTTTCTTT. Its protein product is CASSLSTGADTEAFF.